This T cell receptor beta chain appears in the sequencing data of a study of identical twins. Regarding this clonotype: Its antigen is not identified.

Regarding the study as a whole: Models underpredicted monozygotic twin sharing of out-of-frame TCR alpha.

TCRdb analysed the 5' RACE reads with MiXCR anew, one entry per CDR3 protein. The sample holds approximately 300,000 distinct CDR3 sequences; roughly 8.6% are singletons and the top ten take around 7.1%. The same data also contributed to another study, on yellow fever vaccine responses in identical twins.

The TCR sequence derives from a woman younger than 30 in good health. Sequenced input: CD8+ T cells sorted from blood.

The CDR3 loop reads CASMGGDEQFF. The CDR3 bases are TGTGCCAGCATGGGGGGCGATGAGCAGTTCTTC. The rearrangement links TRBV11-2 to TRBJ2-1, with D possibly called TRBD1 or TRBD2 (6 bases each). Germline values: CDR1 SGHAT, CDR2 FQNNGV. Trimming left V 7 bases short and J 8 bases short, with 9 bases between. The CDR3 is 11 amino acids.